This T cell receptor beta chain stems from a study of shared clonotypes between healthy human individuals. Overall study context: Donors consisted of two women and three men between 18 and 49.

There are a few counts of this clone. No antigen is known for it. Assay: immunoSEQ multiplex PCR; the TCRdb copy retains only in-frame clones and omits some. The repertoire has almost 750,000 clones, 72% of them found once; the top ten carry under 2%. The authors divided CD4+ cells into CD45RA+ naive and CD45RA-negative memory subsets. This CDR3 is built from 16 residues. Trimming cost V 5 bases and J 3 bases; bases outside gene matches: 6. Germline values: CDR1 LNHDA, CDR2 SQIVND (reference sequence). Study-wide points: Sampling involved blood alone; tissue repertoires likely differ. Sharing across four donors was highest in naive CD4 (roughly 5%) and lowest in memory CD8 (roughly 0.4%).

J is TRBJ2-6 and V is TRBV19; 8 nucleotides align to TRBD1. This clonotype originated in a woman aged 25 to 39 in good health. Material for sequencing was memory CD4+ T cells sorted from blood. Indicated subset: CD45RA-negative fraction. In DNA form, the CDR3 reads TGTGCCAGTAGTGAAGGACAGGGCTTTGGGGCCAACGTCCTGACTTTC. Its translation is CASSEGQGFGANVLTF.